Below are 20 T cell receptor beta chains sequenced from a single sample in a study of CD8 T cells in ankylosing spondylitis. TCRdb independently ran MiXCR on the 5' RACE reads; one entry per CDR3 protein. The table has a few hundred thousand distinct CDR3 sequences, 20% seen once; the top ten hold 13%. The source material was blood, either unsorted or a sorted T cell fraction (not recorded which). The receptors derive from a male donor with ankylosing spondylitis or in good health (not recorded which).

This clonotype was found a few times. The J gene is TRBJ2-5, the V gene TRBV6-5, with TRBD1 identical over 8 bases. Germline V gene sequence: CDR1 MNHEY, CDR2 SVGAGI. CDR3 length: 17 residues. V lost 0 bases and J lost 0; bases outside the gene matches: 6. The chain's CDR3 is CASSYSDRELDQETQYF. As DNA, the CDR3 is TGTGCCAGCAGTTACTCGGACAGGGAACTTGACCAAGAGACCCAGTACTTC.

This clonotype was observed a handful of times. J is TRBJ2-7 and V is TRBV12-3 or TRBV12-4, with TRBD2 matching over 11 bases. The CDR3 has 15 amino acids. Trimming cost V 7 bases and J 4 bases; bases outside gene matches: 9. The CDR3 reads CASTASLAGDYEQYF. The DNA for the CDR3 is TGTGCCAGCACCGCTTCACTAGCGGGGGATTACGAGCAGTACTTC.

V is TRBV2 and J is TRBJ2-7; possible D gene TRBD2, 6 bases. Germline V gene lookup returns CDR1 SNHLY and CDR2 FYNNEI. Trimming removed 4 bases at V and 0 bases at J, with 13 bases between. The CDR3 is made up of 15 amino acids. The CDR3 DNA sequence: TGTGCCAGCAGTGCTGGGAGGCTGAGCTCCTACGAGCAGTACTTC. Protein sequence: CASSAGRLSSYEQYF.

V and J are TRBV12-3 or TRBV12-4 and TRBJ2-7, with 9 bases fitting TRBD2. The length of the CDR3 is 16 residues. The J segment lost 0 bases and the V segment lost 1 base, leaving 4 bases of the junction unmatched. CDR3 region: CASSLVAGAYSYEQYF. The CDR3 nucleotides read TGTGCCAGCAGTTTAGTAGCGGGAGCGTACTCCTACGAGCAGTACTTC.

The V call is TRBV11-2, the J call TRBJ2-7; D is unresolved. This CDR3 region has 11 residues. The V gene's germline CDR1 is SGHAT and CDR2 FQNNGV. The germline V and J ends were trimmed by 0 bases and 9 bases, with 6 bases remaining between them. The CDR3 loop reads CASSLDTAQYF. CDR3 in DNA: TGTGCCAGCAGCTTAGATACCGCGCAGTACTTC.

In this sample, this clonotype turned up a few times. V gene TRBV4-1 combines with J gene TRBJ2-2; 10 positions match TRBD1. This CDR3 is 15 amino acids long. CDR1 MGHRA and CDR2 YSYEKL come from the germline V gene. V gave up 6 bases and J gave up 5 bases; unmatched junction bases: 6. CDR3 nucleotide sequence: TGCGCCAGCAGACTGACAGGGGGCGCGACCGGGGAGCTGTTTTTT. As protein: CASRLTGGATGELFF.

This clonotype was seen many times. The chain joins TRBV12-3 or TRBV12-4 to TRBJ2-7; 8 bases map to TRBD1. The trim removed 6 bases at V and 6 bases at J, leaving 7 bases unmatched. This CDR3 has 13 amino acids. The CDR3 nucleotides read TGTGCCAGCAGGACCGGGACAGGATCCGAGCAGTACTTC. Residues: CASRTGTGSEQYF.

This sequence joins TRBV21-1 and TRBJ2-7. TRBV21-1 is an annotated pseudogene. The length of the CDR3 is 14 residues. CDR3 DNA sequence: TGTGCCAGCAGCAAAGCTGCCCACTTCTACGAGCAGTACTTC. This sequence encodes CASSKAAHFYEQYF.

This clonotype has only a few counts. The chain links TRBV29-1 to TRBJ2-3, with 9 bases lining up with TRBD2. This CDR3 has 15 residues. V lost 0 bases, J lost 8 bases, and 9 bases stayed unmatched. CDR1 and CDR2 from the germline V gene are SQVTM and ANQGSEA. The CDR3, as DNA: TGCAGCGTTGAAGAGCCGGGCGGGGGGGAGGTTACGCAGTATTTT. This codes for CSVEEPGGGEVTQYF.

This clonotype has only a few counts. The V gene is TRBV4-2, the J gene TRBJ1-4; D is possibly TRBD1 (5 bases). Germline V gene lookup returns CDR1 LGHNA and CDR2 YNFKEQ. Trimming left V 5 bases short and J 7 bases short, with 23 bases between. The CDR3 is 17 residues long. The CDR3 DNA reads TGTGCCAGCAGCAACGGACCCACCGGGACGCCGGGTGAAAAACTGTTTTTT. It is translated as CASSNGPTGTPGEKLFF.

This clonotype was observed a few times. The chain recombines TRBV2 with TRBJ2-7; D unclear. Germline CDR1 reads SNHLY; CDR2 reads FYNNEI. This CDR3 is built from 13 residues. Trimming took off 4 bases at V and 2 bases at J, with 9 bases between the two ends. The CDR3 loop is CASSVSSAYEQYF. For the CDR3, the DNA is TGTGCCAGCAGTGTTAGCAGCGCCTACGAGCAGTACTTC.

The genes are TRBV25-1 and TRBJ2-6; TRBD2 might be the D (5 bases). Per the germline V gene, CDR1 is MGHDK and CDR2 is SYGVNS. Trimming shortened V by 5 bases and J by 1 base, and 30 bases separated the two germline ends. There are 22 residues in the CDR3. CDR3 nucleotide sequence: TGTGCCAGCAGTACCCATTGGTTTCGGCCGGAGGTAGGATCATCTGGGGCCAACGTCCTGACTTTC. Translated, it gives CASSTHWFRPEVGSSGANVLTF.

The chain links TRBV19 to TRBJ2-5, with 12 bases fitting TRBD1. This CDR3 contains 15 residues. Germline V CDR1 and CDR2: LNHDA, SQIVND (reference sequence). After removal of 5 bases from V and 8 bases from J, the junction contained 9 bases not matched to a gene. CDR3 protein: CASSPPRDRGPTQYF. As DNA, the CDR3 is TGTGCCAGTAGTCCCCCTCGGGACAGGGGGCCAACCCAGTACTTC.

This clonotype was seen only a few times. The genes are TRBV6-1 and TRBJ2-7; the D gene could be TRBD1 or TRBD2 (6 bases each). This CDR3 is 16 amino acids long. Trimming cost V 1 base and J 0 bases, with 13 bases left between them. Germline values: CDR1 MNHNS, CDR2 SASEGT. The CDR3 loop reads CASSEVEGVSSYEQYF. The DNA for the CDR3 is TGTGCCAGCAGTGAAGTGGAGGGGGTGAGCTCCTACGAGCAGTACTTC.

A few counts support this clonotype. This rearrangement joins TRBV4-1 to TRBJ2-3; D possibly matches TRBD1 or TRBD2 (5 bases each). V lost 4 bases to trimming and J lost 5 bases, with 13 bases between them. CDR3 length equals 14 residues. Looked up from germline, CDR1 is MGHRA and CDR2 is YSYEKL. CDR3: CASSLGTPVDTQYF. The CDR3 DNA follows: TGCGCCAGCAGCCTCGGGACCCCAGTAGATACGCAGTATTTT.

The chain combines TRBV7-9 with TRBJ2-5, with D possibly being TRBD2 (6 bases). CDR1 is SEHNR and CDR2 is FQNEAQ in the germline V gene (reference sequence). This CDR3 is 14 amino acids long. With 5 bases removed from V and 2 bases from J, the gap between germline ends came to 12 bases. CDR3 DNA sequence: TGTGCCAGCAGCCTCCCTCGGGGGCAAGAGACCCAGTACTTC. Protein: CASSLPRGQETQYF.

This clonotype was counted only a few times. V is TRBV20-1 and J is TRBJ2-1; unclear D gene. The CDR3 is 17 amino acids. Trimming stripped 0 bases from V and 3 bases from J, with 18 bases between. In germline, CDR1 is DFQATT, CDR2 SNEGSKA (reference sequence). The CDR3 sequence is CSARDLRSAAFYNEQFF. CDR3 nucleotides: TGCAGTGCTAGAGATCTGCGTTCAGCCGCCTTCTACAATGAGCAGTTCTTC.

This clonotype was observed at least ten times. The chain employs TRBV12-3 or TRBV12-4 and TRBJ1-1; D unclear. CDR3 length equals 11 residues. With 3 bases removed from V and 5 bases from J, the gap between germline ends came to 4 bases. In DNA form, the CDR3 reads TGTGCCAGCAGTTTTTCGACTGAAGCTTTCTTT. Translating gives CASSFSTEAFF.

This clonotype occurred a few times. The chain recombines TRBV3-1 with TRBJ1-1; 8 bases map to TRBD1. The CDR3 runs 20 residues. Germline V gives CDR1 LGHDT, CDR2 YNNKEL (reference sequence). J lost 3 bases, V lost 2 bases, and 20 bases had no gene match. CDR3 residues: CASSQSWTAGQGVADTEAFF. CDR3 sequence (DNA): TGTGCCAGCAGCCAAAGTTGGACTGCAGGACAGGGAGTTGCGGACACTGAAGCTTTCTTT.

CDR3 bases: TGTGCCAGCAGTTTGCTAGGAGCTCGCAATGAGCAGTTCTTC. Protein: CASSLLGARNEQFF. The V gene is TRBV12-3 or TRBV12-4, the J gene TRBJ2-1; D unclear. Trimming removed 3 bases at V and 6 bases at J, with 12 bases between. There are 14 residues in the CDR3.